This T cell receptor beta chain was recovered during a study of control samples from healthy donors and cancer patients. Unmatched junction bases numbered 14, after V lost 2 bases and J lost 6 bases. This CDR3 has 19 residues. Germline-derived CDR1 and CDR2 are MNHEY and SVGEGT. Method: immunoSEQ multiplex PCR; TCRdb's copy keeps in-frame clones and lacks some. The repertoire holds about 46,000 clones, with 88% as singletons. This clone was counted once. This chain joins TRBV6-2 or TRBV6-3 and TRBJ2-2; TRBD2 agrees at 11 bases. This clonotype was obtained from a man over 45 with head and neck cancer. The sample was PBMCs. CDR3 protein: CASSYISTSGGSISGELFF. DNA for the CDR3: TGTGCCAGCAGTTACATCTCTACTAGCGGGGGTTCTATTTCCGGGGAGCTGTTTTTT.